This TCR beta chain was retrieved from a study of identical twins. Study findings and constraints: The more abundant beta clonotypes in cord blood had fewer insertions, and memory repertoires did not show this.

Many counts were recorded for this clonotype. Its antigen is unknown. TCRdb processed the 5' RACE reads anew with MiXCR; each CDR3 protein has one entry. The sample holds 650,000 to 800,000 distinct CDR3 sequences, around 8.3% seen once. Losses at the gene ends were 4 bases for V and 6 bases for J; bases not matched to a gene: 9. The germline CDR1 and CDR2 sequences are SGHRS and YFSETQ. This CDR3 has 14 amino acids. These data were likewise used in another study, on yellow fever vaccine responses in identical twins.

The TCR comes from a woman aged 18-29 years in good health. The chain employs TRBV5-1 and TRBJ2-7; 8 nucleotides match TRBD1. Sequenced material: PBMCs. CDR3: CASSPSDRAGEQYF. CDR3 DNA sequence: TGCGCCAGCAGCCCTTCGGACAGGGCGGGCGAGCAGTACTTC.